These T cell receptor beta chains were read from a single sample in a study of blood T cell repertoires in COVID-19. Some clones are missing from TCRdb's copy, which holds only in-frame ones; the method was immunoSEQ multiplex PCR. The sample has about 200,000 clones; 70% to 90% are singletons. What was sequenced was PBMCs or T cells enriched from blood (not recorded which). The receptors here all came from a woman between 18 and 30 years old who had recovered from COVID-19. CDR3s include the opening cysteine and the closing phenylalanine or tryptophan. D genes are given only for firm matches. Size is omitted from some rows. Given values are once, few, many or a class for expanded clones.

CDR3 | DNA | V | D | J | size
CASSPLGGDSYEQYF | TGTGCCAGCAGCCCATTAGGGGGGGACTCCTACGAGCAGTACTTC | TRBV7-6 | - | TRBJ2-7 | -
CASSAGLAGTDTQYF | TGTGCCAGCAGTGCGGGACTAGCGGGGACAGATACGCAGTATTTT | TRBV9 | TRBD2 | TRBJ2-3 | -
CASSTADNYEQYF | TGTGCCAGTAGTACCGCCGACAACTACGAGCAGTACTTC | TRBV19 | - | TRBJ2-7 | -
CASSSGGEFTEAFF | TGTGCCAGCAGTTCCGGTGGGGAGTTCACTGAAGCTTTCTTT | TRBV28 | - | TRBJ1-1 | -
CASSQDAQKNTEAFF | TGTGCCAGCAGCCAAGATGCACAGAAGAACACTGAAGCTTTCTTT | TRBV3-1/TRBV3-2 | - | TRBJ1-1 | -
CAPRDRLLSGNTIYF | TGTGCCCCTCGAGACAGGTTATTGTCTGGAAACACCATATATTTT | TRBV19 | - | TRBJ1-3 | -
CASSENRGYGYTF | TGTGCCAGCAGTGAAAACAGGGGGTACGGCTACACCTTC | TRBV25-1 | TRBD1 | TRBJ1-2 | -
CAGREDSGYGYTF | TGTGCCGGAAGGGAAGACTCGGGCTATGGCTACACCTTC | TRBV2 | - | TRBJ1-2 | -
CAISGGDKTYEQYF | TGTGCCATCAGTGGAGGGGACAAAACCTACGAGCAGTACTTC | TRBV10-3 | - | TRBJ2-7 | -
CASSVVEGNTEAFF | TGTGCCAGCAGCGTAGTGGAGGGAAACACTGAAGCTTTCTTT | TRBV9 | - | TRBJ1-1 | -
CASSLSYRDRGSEQFF | TGTGCCAGCAGCTTATCATACCGGGACAGGGGCAGTGAGCAGTTCTTC | TRBV7-9 | TRBD1 | TRBJ2-1 | few
CASSEAAFQEVYYEQYF | TGTGCCAGCAGTGAAGCGGCCTTTCAGGAAGTCTACTACGAGCAGTACTTC | TRBV2 | - | TRBJ2-7 | -
CATSAGGQARAEQFF | TGTGCCACCAGTGCCGGGGGGCAGGCTAGGGCTGAGCAGTTCTTC | TRBV24-1 | - | TRBJ2-1 | -
CAWRGRHGYTF | TGTGCCTGGAGGGGGAGGCATGGCTACACCTTC | TRBV30 | - | TRBJ1-2 | -
CASTRGRETQYF | TGTGCCAGCACCAGGGGGCGAGAGACCCAGTACTTC | TRBV2 | TRBD1 | TRBJ2-5 | -
CSVEVGQGYEQYF | TGCAGCGTTGAAGTGGGACAGGGCTACGAGCAGTACTTC | TRBV29-1 | TRBD1 | TRBJ2-7 | once
CAWSSVVGRSRVSDNEQFF | TGTGCCTGGAGTAGTGTGGTCGGGAGGTCTCGGGTGAGTGACAATGAGCAGTTCTTC | TRBV30 | TRBD2 | TRBJ2-1 | -
CASSLAVGQGMETQYF | TGCGCCAGCAGCTTGGCCGTTGGGCAGGGGATGGAGACCCAGTACTTC | TRBV5-1 | - | TRBJ2-5 | -
CATSFQGGGNFNQPQHF | TGTGCCACCAGCTTCCAGGGAGGGGGGAATTTCAATCAGCCCCAGCATTTT | TRBV15 | - | TRBJ1-5 | -
CASSEQGRSYNEQFF | TGTGCCAGCAGTGAACAGGGAAGGTCCTACAATGAGCAGTTCTTC | TRBV6-1 | - | TRBJ2-1 | -
CASVAGTSTREQFF | TGTGCCAGCGTGGCCGGGACTAGCACGCGGGAGCAGTTCTTC | TRBV2 | TRBD2 | TRBJ2-1 | -
CASGGREAGSGTQYF | TGTGCCTCGGGGGGACGAGAGGCGGGGTCCGGGACCCAGTACTTC | TRBV6-5 | TRBD2 | TRBJ2-5 | -
CASSIRRGATLGSYTF | TGTGCCAGTAGTATCAGGAGGGGCGCCACCCTCGGAAGCTACACCTTC | TRBV19 | - | TRBJ1-2 | few
CASGPGQGASLGDTQYF | TGCGCCAGCGGACCGGGACAGGGGGCGTCCTTAGGAGATACGCAGTATTTT | TRBV5-1 | TRBD1 | TRBJ2-3 | -
CASTEGGQGTTDTQYF | TGTGCCAGCACCGAGGGGGGACAGGGGACCACAGATACGCAGTATTTT | TRBV2 | TRBD1 | TRBJ2-3 | -
CSVHASENTEAFF | TGCAGCGTACACGCCTCAGAGAACACTGAAGCTTTCTTT | TRBV29-1 | - | TRBJ1-1 | -
CATSDQGTAYTGELFF | TGTGCCACCAGTGACCAGGGGACAGCTTACACCGGGGAGCTGTTTTTT | TRBV24-1 | TRBD1 | TRBJ2-2 | -
CASSQSGGNTGELFF | TGTGCCAGCAGCCAAAGCGGGGGGAACACCGGGGAGCTGTTTTTT | TRBV4-2 | TRBD2 | TRBJ2-2 | -
CASGRAGSSYNEQFF | TGTGCCAGCGGCAGAGCGGGGAGCTCCTACAATGAGCAGTTCTTC | TRBV9 | TRBD2 | TRBJ2-1 | -
CASSLGTVPYGYTF | TGTGCCAGCAGCTTAGGTACAGTCCCCTATGGCTACACCTTC | TRBV7-9 | - | TRBJ1-2 | -
CASSVATSEGRAFF | TGTGCCAGCAGCGTAGCTACAAGTGAGGGGAGGGCTTTCTTT | TRBV9 | - | TRBJ1-1 | -
CASTPQGARAFF | TGTGCCAGCACCCCACAGGGGGCGCGCGCTTTCTTT | TRBV7-9 | TRBD1 | TRBJ1-1 | -
CASSSRDATNEKLFF | TGCGCCAGCAGCTCCCGAGATGCAACTAATGAAAAACTGTTTTTT | TRBV5-1 | - | TRBJ1-4 | -
CASSSLGGGQQPQHF | TGTGCCAGCAGCTCCCTTGGGGGGGGGCAGCAGCCCCAGCATTTT | TRBV7-8 | - | TRBJ1-5 | -
CASSHFAGAYEQYF | TGTGCCAGCAGCCACTTTGCCGGGGCCTACGAGCAGTACTTC | TRBV9 | - | TRBJ2-7 | -
CAWSLSRDTEKLFF | TGTGCCTGGAGTTTATCTCGGGACACTGAAAAACTGTTTTTT | TRBV30 | - | TRBJ1-4 | -
CASSQARTGDRNTIYF | TGTGCCAGCAGCCAAGCCCGGACAGGGGACAGAAACACCATATATTTT | TRBV3-1/TRBV3-2 | TRBD1 | TRBJ1-3 | -
CASSRREPGETEAFF | TGCGCCAGCAGCCGCCGAGAGCCAGGGGAGACTGAAGCTTTCTTT | TRBV4-1 | - | TRBJ1-1 | once
CASSPGQLYGYTF | TGTGCCAGCAGCCCCGGACAGCTCTATGGCTACACCTTC | TRBV5-8 | - | TRBJ1-2 | -
CASSPLGGTGGPTDTQYF | TGTGCCAGCAGTCCTCTCGGGGGGACGGGGGGCCCCACAGATACGCAGTATTTT | TRBV25-1 | - | TRBJ2-3 | -
CASSEIGQGAINEQFF | TGTGCCAGCAGCGAGATAGGACAGGGGGCCATCAATGAGCAGTTCTTC | TRBV2 | TRBD1 | TRBJ2-1 | once
CASSEAYGRGPVGYTF | TGTGCCAGCAGTGAAGCGTACGGCAGGGGGCCAGTTGGCTACACCTTC | TRBV2 | TRBD1 | TRBJ1-2 | -
CATTDPRQGANYGYTF | TGTGCAACCACTGATCCGAGGCAGGGGGCTAACTATGGCTACACCTTC | TRBV5-4 | TRBD1 | TRBJ1-2 | -
CASSPPPSTRGRSDTQYF | TGTGCCAGCAGCCCTCCTCCCTCAACCAGGGGACGGTCAGATACGCAGTATTTT | TRBV9 | - | TRBJ2-3 | -
CASRQGADDEQFF | TGTGCCAGCAGACAGGGGGCCGACGATGAGCAGTTCTTC | TRBV11-3 | TRBD1 | TRBJ2-1 | -
CASSVGSGAPYYEQYF | TGTGCCAGCAGCGTAGGAAGCGGGGCTCCTTACTACGAGCAGTACTTC | TRBV9 | TRBD2 | TRBJ2-7 | -
CATSDVTRGAYQETQYF | TGTGCCACCAGTGACGTTACTCGGGGGGCATACCAAGAGACCCAGTACTTC | TRBV24-1 | - | TRBJ2-5 | -
CASSELGQVHEQYF | TGTGCCAGCAGTGAACTGGGACAGGTCCACGAGCAGTACTTC | TRBV2 | TRBD1 | TRBJ2-7 | -
CATSDPGQGIRETQYF | TGTGCCACCAGTGACCCGGGACAGGGGATCCGAGAGACCCAGTACTTC | TRBV24-1 | TRBD1 | TRBJ2-5 | -
CAINIADTQYF | TGTGCCATCAATATCGCAGATACGCAGTATTTT | TRBV10-3 | - | TRBJ2-3 | -
CASSSTGQGVEKLFF | TGTGCCAGCAGTTCTACGGGACAGGGGGTAGAAAAACTGTTTTTT | TRBV6-5 | TRBD1 | TRBJ1-4 | once
CASSPGLPGANVLTF | TGTGCCAGCAGCCCAGGGTTACCTGGGGCCAACGTCCTGACTTTC | TRBV2 | - | TRBJ2-6 | -
CASSFLDSNNEQFF | TGCGCCAGCAGCTTTCTTGACTCGAACAATGAGCAGTTCTTC | TRBV5-1 | - | TRBJ2-1 | -